This TCR beta chain is from a study of cytotoxic CD8 clonotypes in ibrutinib-treated CLL. The CDR3 sequence is 14 residues long. Losses at the gene ends were 3 bases for V and 5 bases for J; bases not matched to a gene: 5. CDR1 and CDR2 from the germline V gene are SQVTM and ANQGSEA. Repertoires were generated with immunoSEQ multiplex PCR, while TCRdb's copy carries only in-frame clones and drops some. The sample consists of approximately 320,000 clones, roughly two thirds of them appearing once. On this clone: Distinct nucleotide sequences in the sample also encode this CDR3.

This rearrangement joins TRBV29-1 to TRBJ2-2, with 8 bases matching TRBD1. Here the sequenced sample was PBMCs, taken after 36 months of ibrutinib treatment. This clonotype was sampled from a human donor with chronic lymphocytic leukemia. CDR3 sequence reads: CSVDRGRGTGELFF. In nucleotides, the CDR3 is TGCAGCGTTGACAGGGGGCGCGGGACCGGGGAGCTGTTTTTT.